This T cell receptor beta chain was sequenced for a study of blood T cell repertoires in COVID-19. The wider study: Acute and convalescent COVID-19 specimens originated in the United States, Italy and Spain. T cells, B-cell-depleted T cells, or PBMCs provided the cDNA or gDNA that served as material.

As handled by the study authors: Cell counts per sample came from amplifying reference gene primers. The assay was immunoSEQ multiplex PCR, and TCRdb's table has in-frame clones only and misses some. Clone size and the V and J calls come from that table; the DNA yielded D and trimming. The data contain under 150,000 clones, 70% to 85% of them seen just once; the ten biggest clones take up roughly a sixth. Germline lookup yields CDR1 LNHDA and CDR2 SQIVND (reference sequence). V dropped 3 bases and J dropped 1 base, with 7 bases sitting between them. This CDR3 is built from 14 residues. Sequencing was done on a sample of peripheral blood. The origin of this receptor is a woman older than 75 with acute or convalescent COVID-19. The chain uses TRBV19 and TRBJ1-3, with D unclear. CDR3 in DNA: TGTGCCAGTAGTATCTCGGGGTCTGGAAACACCATATATTTT. Translating it yields CASSISGSGNTIYF.